The 25 T cell receptor beta chains presented below share a single source sample, sequenced in a study of blood T cells in healthy people across ages. With a J-beta primer mix and a sample-barcoded 5' primer, a second PCR ran roughly 6 to 11 cycles. MiXCR, run by TCRdb on the 5' RACE reads, gives a single entry per CDR3 protein. The sample yields more than 500,000 distinct CDR3 sequences, around 27% seen once. These records were also assigned to another study, of T cells of mothers and their children.

Sequencing was carried out using blood. These receptors all come from a boy aged 2 to 9 in good health.

This clonotype was counted only a few times. Here the CDR3 reads CASSRRLAGGPEETQYF. The CDR3 coding sequence is TGTGCCAGCAGCAGACGACTAGCGGGGGGGCCAGAGGAGACCCAGTACTTC. The gene calls are TRBV7-6 and TRBJ2-5, with 14 bases aligning to TRBD2. The V gene's germline CDR1 is SGHVS and CDR2 FNYEAQ. The J segment lost 5 bases and the V segment lost 5 bases, leaving 10 bases of the junction unmatched. The CDR3 runs to 17 residues.

The DNA of the CDR3 is TGTGCCAGCAGTGACTCTCCGGGGGCAGATACGCAGTATTTT. Translated: CASSDSPGADTQYF. The chain employs TRBV6-4 and TRBJ2-3; D might be TRBD2 (6 bases). V lost 0 bases, J lost 4 bases, and 8 bases lay in between. Looked up from germline, CDR1 is MRHNA and CDR2 is SNTAGT. This CDR3 is 14 amino acids long.

The rearrangement links TRBV6-6 to TRBJ2-2, with D unresolved. This CDR3 region has 15 residues. In germline, CDR1 is MNHNY, CDR2 SVGAGI (reference sequence). Between the trimmed V and J ends, which lost 2 bases and 0 bases, there was a span of 7 bases. The CDR3 DNA sequence: TGTGCCAGCAGTTACAGTCCCCCGAACACCGGGGAGCTGTTTTTT. Protein sequence: CASSYSPPNTGELFF.

The chain links TRBV27 to TRBJ1-3, with D maybe TRBD1 (5 bases). Germline-derived CDR1 and CDR2 are MNHEY and SMNVEV (reference sequence). The CDR3 contains 14 residues. Trimming pared 0 bases from V and 7 bases from J, leaving 10 bases between. The CDR3 coding sequence is TGTGCCAGCAGTTTATCAGGGGCGCGGAACACCATATATTTT. Protein product: CASSLSGARNTIYF.

The chain couples TRBV20-1 to TRBJ2-5; D uncertain. Germline V lookup: CDR1 DFQATT, CDR2 SNEGSKA (reference sequence). The CDR3 is made up of 12 amino acids. Deletions cut 4 bases from V and 2 bases from J, with 8 bases between. CDR3 loop: CSANHAQETQYF. Written as DNA, the CDR3 is TGCAGTGCTAACCACGCACAAGAGACCCAGTACTTC.

The rearrangement uses TRBV5-1 and TRBJ1-4; TRBD1 matches at 7 bases. The V gene's germline CDR1 is SGHRS and CDR2 YFSETQ. With V trimmed by 5 bases and J by 15 bases, 10 bases remained unmatched. The CDR3 is 12 residues long. This CDR3 reads CASREYQGQMFF. The CDR3, as DNA: TGCGCCAGCAGGGAGTATCAGGGACAGATGTTTTTT.

The table lists this clonotype with a few counts. The V call is TRBV10-3, the J call TRBJ2-7; 7 nucleotides align to TRBD2. This CDR3 has 13 residues. The V gene end was trimmed by 3 bases and the J gene end by 4 bases; junction bases not matched to a gene: 3. Germline V gives CDR1 ENHRY, CDR2 SYGVKD. CDR3 region: CAISDLGGYEQYF. DNA of the CDR3: TGTGCCATCAGTGACCTGGGAGGGTACGAGCAGTACTTC.

A few counts support this clonotype. The CDR3 DNA reads as TGCAGTGCTAGAGAAGCGGGAAGTAACCCAGATACGCAGTATTTT. This translates into CSAREAGSNPDTQYF. This chain connects TRBV20-1 to TRBJ2-3, with 7 bases aligning to TRBD2. The junction had 7 bases not matched to a gene; V was cut back by 0 bases and J by 4 bases. The CDR3 runs to 15 residues. CDR1 DFQATT and CDR2 SNEGSKA come from the germline V gene (reference sequence).

V usage is TRBV9 and J usage is TRBJ1-2; D is possibly TRBD1 (5 bases). The germline V gene encodes CDR1 SGDLS and CDR2 YYNGEE. CDR3 length equals 13 residues. Trimming shortened V by 2 bases and J by 6 bases, and 11 bases separated the two germline ends. DNA of the CDR3: TGTGCCAGCAGCGTCGGGCAGGGAAATGGCTACACCTTC. Protein: CASSVGQGNGYTF. The entire variable domain, with the rest obtained from reference TRBV9 and TRBJ1-2, is as follows: DSGVTQTPKHLITATGQRVTLRCSPRSGDLSVYWYQQSLDQGLQFLIQYYNGEERAKGNILERFSAQQFPDLHSELNLSSLELGDSALYFCASSVGQGNGYTFGSGTRLTVV.

This clonotype was counted a single time. The rearrangement joins TRBV7-2 to TRBJ1-6; 7 nucleotides match TRBD1. Trimming took 1 base from V and 7 from J; bases not matched to a gene: 4. The CDR3 consists of 15 residues. Germline CDR1 SGHTA, CDR2 FQGNSA. The CDR3 nucleotides are TGTGCCAGCAGCTTAGACAGGGGAAGCAATTCACCCCTCCACTTT. It translates to CASSLDRGSNSPLHF.

This chain uses TRBV6-6 with TRBJ1-4; 7 bases match TRBD1. The CDR3 is made up of 15 amino acids. CDR1 and CDR2 (germline): MNHNY, SVGAGI (reference sequence). V dropped 6 bases and J dropped 0; count of bases not matched to a gene: 4. CDR3 sequence reads: CASRGQVATNEKLFF. The CDR3 coding sequence is TGTGCCAGCAGAGGACAGGTTGCAACTAATGAAAAACTGTTTTTT.

This chain connects TRBV5-1 to TRBJ1-2; no clear D. V lost 0 bases and J 6 bases, leaving 9 bases between the germline ends. Germline loops: CDR1 SGHRS, CDR2 YFSETQ. The CDR3 is 13 residues long. The CDR3 DNA reads TGCGCCAGCAGCTTGGCGCCCCTGGATGGCTACACCTTC. This codes for CASSLAPLDGYTF.

This clonotype was recorded a few times. The rearrangement links TRBV19 to TRBJ2-2; TRBD1 is a possible D gene (6 bases). The V end was cut by 2 bases, the J end by 1 base, with 20 bases between. The CDR3 loop spans 19 amino acids. CDR1 and CDR2 (germline): LNHDA, SQIVND (reference sequence). The CDR3 sequence: CASSIRMPRGNRNTGELFF. The CDR3 DNA reads TGTGCCAGTAGTATACGAATGCCAAGGGGGAACCGGAACACCGGGGAGCTGTTTTTT.

Note on this clonotype: At one end the junction does not follow the germline gene, possibly because of a read error. V and J are TRBV7-7 and TRBJ1-2, with 9 bases aligning to TRBD1. The CDR3 covers 14 residues. Germline-derived CDR1 and CDR2 are SSHAT and FNYEAQ (reference sequence). The CDR3 here is CASIGDRASYGYTF. DNA for the CDR3: TGTGCTAGCATCGGGGACAGGGCTTCTTATGGCTACACCTTC.

As regards this clonotype: No conserved phenylalanine or tryptophan ends this CDR3, so it is likely a read error. This chain joins TRBV6-5 and TRBJ1-4; D remains unclear. Trimming shortened V by 7 bases and J by 3 bases, and 6 bases separated the two germline ends. Germline values: CDR1 MNHEY, CDR2 SVGAGI. The CDR3 contains 12 residues. CDR3 sequence: CASTSANEKLFS. The CDR3 coding sequence is TGTGCCAGCACATCAGCTAATGAAAAACTGTTTTCT.

This clonotype showed up just a few times. The chain recombines TRBV27 with TRBJ2-3; 8 positions match TRBD2. Germline V gene lookup returns CDR1 MNHEY and CDR2 SMNVEV (reference sequence). The V gene end was trimmed by 2 bases and the J gene end by 6 bases; junction bases not matched to a gene: 13. The CDR3 length is 17 residues. This CDR3 is CASSLRASAGGTDTQYF. For the CDR3, the DNA is TGTGCCAGCAGTTTAAGGGCGTCGGCGGGGGGAACGGATACGCAGTATTTT.

This chain joins TRBV25-1 and TRBJ1-2; 7 nucleotides agree with TRBD1. V was clipped by 2 bases and J by 6 bases; unmatched bases: 9. Germline CDR1 reads MGHDK; CDR2 reads SYGVNS. CDR3 length equals 15 residues. DNA of the CDR3: TGTGCCAGCAGTGAAAGGGGACAGCCGAGACATGGCTACACCTTC. It is translated as CASSERGQPRHGYTF.

The chain links TRBV7-3 to TRBJ2-3, with D possibly matching TRBD2 (6 bases). V was cut by 5 bases and J by 5 bases, with 26 bases left in between. The germline V gene has CDR1 SGHTA and CDR2 FQGTGA. The CDR3 is made up of 18 amino acids. CDR3 coding DNA: TGTGCCAGCAGCCCCGGTGGCGGGGCAACTTATATTGGAGATACGCAGTATTTT. Protein sequence: CASSPGGGATYIGDTQYF.

The sample holds a few counts of this clonotype. CDR3 sequence reads: CASSEDAAGADTQYF. The CDR3 DNA reads TGTGCCAGCAGTGAAGACGCGGCGGGCGCAGATACGCAGTATTTT. The chain couples TRBV6-1 to TRBJ2-3; TRBD2 is a possible D gene (5 bases). V was trimmed by 1 base and J by 4 bases, leaving 12 bases between them. The germline V gene encodes CDR1 MNHNS and CDR2 SASEGT. CDR3 length: 15 residues.

This clonotype was observed a few times. The rearrangement links TRBV6-1 to TRBJ2-4; 9 nucleotides agree with TRBD2. The length of the CDR3 is 16 residues. The V gene's germline CDR1 is MNHNS and CDR2 SASEGT. After removal of 6 bases from V and 4 bases from J, the junction contained 10 bases not matched to a gene. DNA for the CDR3: TGTGCCAGCAGGATTACGTGGCGGGGGGGTAAAAACATTCAGTACTTC. Residues: CASRITWRGGKNIQYF.

This clonotype was seen once. This chain links TRBV5-1 with TRBJ2-7, with D tentatively TRBD1 (6 bases). V was cut by 5 bases and J by 2 bases, with 14 bases left in between. The V gene's germline CDR1 is SGHRS and CDR2 YFSETQ. The CDR3 spans 14 residues. The CDR3 DNA reads TGCGCCAGCAGGACAGACAGGAAAACCTACGAGCAGTACTTC. Its translation: CASRTDRKTYEQYF.

This chain links TRBV7-2 with TRBJ2-3; TRBD2 is a possible D gene (5 bases). CDR3 length: 17 amino acids. Trimming removed 4 bases from V and 1 base from J, with 18 bases in between. CDR1 is SGHTA and CDR2 is FQGNSA in the germline V gene. In DNA form, the CDR3 reads TGTGCCAGCAGCTCCCCTCCGAGGGCGGCAGGCACAGATACGCAGTATTTT. Its translation: CASSSPPRAAGTDTQYF.

V and J are TRBV5-1 and TRBJ1-2, with D hard to call. The CDR3 is 14 residues long. Germline-derived CDR1 and CDR2 are SGHRS and YFSETQ. Trimming left V 5 bases short and J 3 bases short, with 14 bases between. CDR3 amino acids: CASSRGSTDYGYTF. As DNA, the CDR3 is TGCGCCAGCAGTAGAGGCAGTACCGACTATGGCTACACCTTC.

J is TRBJ2-5 and V is TRBV9; 10 bases fit TRBD2. The J call may be faulty, since TRBJ2-7 better matches the DNA end. The V gene's germline CDR1 is SGDLS and CDR2 YYNGEE. This CDR3 comprises 14 residues. The CDR3: CASSVTSGTYEQYF. In DNA form, the CDR3 reads TGTGCCAGCAGCGTAACTAGCGGGACCTACGAGCAGTACTTC.

CDR3 coding DNA: TGTGCCATCAGTGAGTCCCCAGCCCGCACAGATACGCAGTATTTT. Its translation: CAISESPARTDTQYF. The chain joins TRBV10-3 to TRBJ2-3; D remains unclear. The CDR3 extends over 15 amino acids. The ends were cut back, 0 bases at V and 1 base at J, with 8 bases in the middle. CDR1 is ENHRY and CDR2 is SYGVKD in the germline V gene.